This T cell receptor beta chain emerged from a study of blood T cell repertoires in COVID-19. The CDR3 consists of 17 residues. The V and J ends lost 1 base and 3 bases respectively, with 18 bases between them. Germline CDR1 reads LNHNV; CDR2 reads YYDKDF (reference sequence). In the original workflow: The assay estimated nucleated cells by amplifying reference gene primers. Method: immunoSEQ multiplex PCR; TCRdb's copy keeps in-frame clones and lacks some. D and trimming were read from the DNA, whereas the V and J calls and clone size are those reported in that table. The data contain 200,000 or so clones, approximately 92% of them seen just once; the ten biggest clones take up more than 3%. This clone was observed a handful of times.

Sequencing was done on a sample of PBMCs or T cells enriched from blood (not recorded which). The source of this sequence is a woman younger than 35 in a cohort exposed to, infected with or recovered from COVID-19 (not recorded which). The rearrangement links TRBV15 to TRBJ1-2; a weak D match, TRBD1 (5 bases). This CDR3 is CATSRGARGGTHYGYTF. The CDR3 DNA reads as TGTGCCACCAGCAGAGGAGCACGGGGGGGAACTCACTATGGCTACACCTTC.